This T cell receptor (beta chain) was profiled in a study of T cell responses to AZD1222 COVID-19 vaccine. Findings and caveats of the study: Baseline antibody screening turned up just five to seven seropositive AZD1222 recipients. CD4 TCRs linked to vaccination spanned spike, dominating at 160-218 and 743-854. Donors in the cohort were predominantly white British and more often female, and clonal diversity was possibly underestimated.

Investigators merged groups given second doses at roughly 4 or roughly 12 weeks. This CDR3 has 15 amino acids. Sequencing was performed with immunoSEQ multiplex PCR; in TCRdb, only in-frame clones are kept and a portion is missing. The sample lists 130,000 or so clones, around 83% occurring once. As to this clone: The antigen is not known.

This sequence originates from an adult who received the AZD1222 COVID-19 vaccine. This material consisted of peripheral blood, taken 28 days after the second AZD1222 dose. The J gene is TRBJ2-2, the V gene TRBV21-1; the listed D gene, TRBD2, was not tested against the DNA. TRBV21-1 is deemed a pseudogene. This CDR3 is CASSSGTENTGELFF. CDR3 nucleotides: TGTGCCAGCAGCAGCGGGACGGAGAACACCGGGGAGCTGTTTTTT.